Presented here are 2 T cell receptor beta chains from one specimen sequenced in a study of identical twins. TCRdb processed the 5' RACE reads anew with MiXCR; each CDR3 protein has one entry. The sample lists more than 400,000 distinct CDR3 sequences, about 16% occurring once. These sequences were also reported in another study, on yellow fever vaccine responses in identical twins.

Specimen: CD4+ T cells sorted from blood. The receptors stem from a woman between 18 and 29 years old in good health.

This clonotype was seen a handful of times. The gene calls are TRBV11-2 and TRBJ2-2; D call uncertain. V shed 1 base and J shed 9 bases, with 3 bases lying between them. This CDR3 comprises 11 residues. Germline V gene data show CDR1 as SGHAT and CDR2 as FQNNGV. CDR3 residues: CASSLVRELFF. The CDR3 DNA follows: TGTGCCAGCAGCTTAGTCCGGGAGCTGTTTTTT.

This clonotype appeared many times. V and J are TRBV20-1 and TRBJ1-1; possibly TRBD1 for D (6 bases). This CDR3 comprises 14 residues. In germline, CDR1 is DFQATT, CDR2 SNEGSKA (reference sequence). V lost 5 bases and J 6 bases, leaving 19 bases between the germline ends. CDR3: CSASPDSLNAEAFF. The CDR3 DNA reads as TGCAGTGCTTCACCGGACAGCCTCAACGCTGAAGCTTTCTTT.